The entry below gives a single TCR beta chain sequence along with its context. Its matching antigen is unknown. Researchers ran the PCR with 60 Vbeta and 13 Jbeta primers. TCRdb keeps only in-frame clones here, not all; method: immunoSEQ multiplex PCR. The sample records 200,000 to 250,000 clones, 82% being singletons. Between the trimmed V and J ends, which lost 8 bases and 2 bases, there was a span of 12 bases. CDR3 length: 13 amino acids. Germline loops: CDR1 MDHEN, CDR2 SYDVKM. This entry belongs to a study of cytomegalovirus exposure and HLA in healthy donors. Study-wide points: TCR beta V segments were, for the most part, productive about 87% or about 30% of the time in an earlier analysis. Despite most TCR sequences being rare, some public TCRs occurred in many donors.

Material for sequencing was PBMCs. This chain joins TRBV28 and TRBJ1-2, with D maybe TRBD1 (5 bases). The TCR sequence derives from a woman aged 40 to 49 in good health and CMV-seropositive. CDR3 amino acids: CASGEQANYGYTF. As DNA, the CDR3 is TGTGCCAGCGGCGAACAGGCGAACTATGGCTACACCTTC.